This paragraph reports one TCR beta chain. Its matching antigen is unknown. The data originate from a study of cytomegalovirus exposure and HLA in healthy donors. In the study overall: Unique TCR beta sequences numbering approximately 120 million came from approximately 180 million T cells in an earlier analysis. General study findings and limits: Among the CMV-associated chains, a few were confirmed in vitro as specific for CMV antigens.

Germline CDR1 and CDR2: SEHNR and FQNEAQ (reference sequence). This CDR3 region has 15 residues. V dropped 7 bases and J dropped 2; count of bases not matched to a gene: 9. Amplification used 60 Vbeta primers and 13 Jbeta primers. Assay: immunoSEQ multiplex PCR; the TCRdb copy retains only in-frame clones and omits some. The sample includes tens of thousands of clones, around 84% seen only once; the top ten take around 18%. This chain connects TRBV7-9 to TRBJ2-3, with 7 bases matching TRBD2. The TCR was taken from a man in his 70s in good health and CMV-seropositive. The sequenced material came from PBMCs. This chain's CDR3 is CASTPGSGTTDTQYF. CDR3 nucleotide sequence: TGTGCCAGCACTCCGGGGAGCGGGACCACAGATACGCAGTATTTT.